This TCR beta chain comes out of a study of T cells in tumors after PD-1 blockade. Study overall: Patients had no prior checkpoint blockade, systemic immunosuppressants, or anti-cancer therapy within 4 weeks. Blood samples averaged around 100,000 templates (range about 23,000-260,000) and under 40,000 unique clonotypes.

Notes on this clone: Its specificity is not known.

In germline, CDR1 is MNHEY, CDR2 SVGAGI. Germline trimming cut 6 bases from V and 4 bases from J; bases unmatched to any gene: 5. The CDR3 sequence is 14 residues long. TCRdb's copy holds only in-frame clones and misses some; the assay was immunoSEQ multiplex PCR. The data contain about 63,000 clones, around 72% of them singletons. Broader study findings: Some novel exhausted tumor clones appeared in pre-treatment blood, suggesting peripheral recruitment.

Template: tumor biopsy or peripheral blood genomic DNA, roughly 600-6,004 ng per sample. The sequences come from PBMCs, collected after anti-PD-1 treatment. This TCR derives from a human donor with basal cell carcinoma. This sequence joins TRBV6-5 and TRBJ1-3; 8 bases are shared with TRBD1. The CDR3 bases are TGTGCCAGCAGCGACAGGGGCGCGGGAAACACCATATATTTT. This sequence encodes CASSDRGAGNTIYF.